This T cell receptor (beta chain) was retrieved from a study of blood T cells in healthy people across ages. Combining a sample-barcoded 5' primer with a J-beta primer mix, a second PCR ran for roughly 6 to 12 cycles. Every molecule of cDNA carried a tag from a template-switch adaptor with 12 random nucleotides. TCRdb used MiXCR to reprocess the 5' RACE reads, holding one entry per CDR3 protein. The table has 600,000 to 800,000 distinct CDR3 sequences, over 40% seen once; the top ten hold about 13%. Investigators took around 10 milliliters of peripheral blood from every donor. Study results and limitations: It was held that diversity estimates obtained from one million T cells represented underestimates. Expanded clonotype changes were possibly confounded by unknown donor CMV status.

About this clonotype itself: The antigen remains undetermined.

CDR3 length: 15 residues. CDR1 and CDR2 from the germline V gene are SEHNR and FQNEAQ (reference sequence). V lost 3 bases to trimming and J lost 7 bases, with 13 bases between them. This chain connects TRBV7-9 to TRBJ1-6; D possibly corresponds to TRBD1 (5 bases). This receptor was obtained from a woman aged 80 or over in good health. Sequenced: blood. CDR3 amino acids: CASSFPSWGNSPLHF. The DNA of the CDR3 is TGTGCCAGCAGCTTCCCTTCCTGGGGGAATTCACCCCTCCACTTT.